A selection of T cell receptor beta chains follows, all from one sample in a study of blood T cell repertoires in COVID-19. Measured with immunoSEQ multiplex PCR; TCRdb has only the in-frame clones, and not every one. The sample gives some 220,000 clones, around three quarters of which show up once; about 7% is in the top ten. What was sequenced was peripheral blood. The source is a woman in her 70s with acute or convalescent COVID-19. Both conserved end residues are part of each CDR3. The D gene is left open where the match is weak. Not all rows give a size; the values are once, few, many and, for expanded clones, a class.

TRBV11-2	TRBJ1-4	-	-	TGTGCCAGCAGCCCAACTTGGTATGAAAAACTGTTTTTT	CASSPTWYEKLFF
TRBV3-1/TRBV3-2	TRBJ2-2	-	-	TGTGCCAGCAGCCTGGCCCAGAACACCGGGGAGCTGTTTTTT	CASSLAQNTGELFF
TRBV11-3	TRBJ2-2	few	TRBD1	TGTGCCAGCAGCCGAACAGGGGGCACCGGGGAGCTGTTTTTT	CASSRTGGTGELFF
TRBV19	TRBJ1-5	once	-	TGTGCCAGTAGTATCGGGGCAGGGGATCAGCCCCAGCATTTT	CASSIGAGDQPQHF
TRBV24-1	TRBJ2-5	-	TRBD2	TGTGCCACCAGTGATTTGCTTTTGGGGACTAGCGGGCAAGAGACCCAGTACTTC	CATSDLLLGTSGQETQYF
TRBV5-1	TRBJ1-5	-	-	TGCGCCAGCAGCTTGGATGGTGAGAGCAATCAGCCCCAGCATTTT	CASSLDGESNQPQHF
TRBV6-2/TRBV6-3	TRBJ1-1	few	-	TGTGCCAGCAGCCAGAGGACTGAAGCTTTCTTT	CASSQRTEAFF
TRBV10-3	TRBJ2-2	once	-	TGTGCCATCAGTGGAGGGGGTGACCTCACCGGGGAGCTGTTTTTT	CAISGGGDLTGELFF
TRBV3-1/TRBV3-2	TRBJ1-1	-	-	TGTGCCAGCAGCCTTAGCACGGGCGGGCAGGCGGAAGCTTTCTTT	CASSLSTGGQAEAFF
TRBV6-2/TRBV6-3	TRBJ1-2	-	-	TGTGCCAGCAGTTTGGGCTTGGATTATGGCTACACCTTC	CASSLGLDYGYTF
TRBV5-1	TRBJ2-1	-	-	TGCGCCAGCAGCTTGGCGCAGGGGTACAATGAGCAGTTCTTC	CASSLAQGYNEQFF
TRBV7-2	TRBJ2-5	-	TRBD2	TGTGCCAGCAGCTCACCTAGACTAGCGGGGGAGACCCAGTACTTC	CASSSPRLAGETQYF
TRBV2	TRBJ2-3	-	TRBD1	TGTGCCAGCAGGGGAGACAGGGCAAGCACAGATACGCAGTATTTT	CASRGDRASTDTQYF
TRBV29-1	TRBJ1-1	-	-	TGCAGCGTTGAACTCCAGGTTAACACTGAAGCTTTCTTT	CSVELQVNTEAFF
TRBV15	TRBJ2-5	few	TRBD2	TGTGCCACCAGCAGAGAAGGGAGGGAGAGGACCCGAGGACCACAAGAGACCCAGTACTTC	CATSREGRERTRGPQETQYF
TRBV7-2	TRBJ2-7	-	-	TGTGCCAGCAGCCCCGGACTTCTCTACGAGCAGTACTTC	CASSPGLLYEQYF
TRBV7-3	TRBJ2-3	once	-	TGTGCCAGCAGCTTATCACTCTCAGATACGCAGTATTTT	CASSLSLSDTQYF
TRBV19	TRBJ2-5	-	TRBD1	TGTGCCACCGGACAGGGCCAACAAGAGACCCAGTACTTC	CATGQGQQETQYF
TRBV19	TRBJ1-6	-	-	TGTGCCAGTAGTTCCCGGTCGGGGACACTGAATTCACCCCTCCACTTT	CASSSRSGTLNSPLHF
TRBV2	TRBJ1-1	-	-	TGTGCCAGCAGATCAAGGGAGGGGGCTGAAGCTTTCTTT	CASRSREGAEAFF
TRBV7-8	TRBJ2-1	once	-	TGTGCCAGCAGCTTATCTTCCAGTTTCTACAATGAGCAGTTCTTC	CASSLSSSFYNEQFF
TRBV6-5	TRBJ1-1	-	TRBD1	TGTGCCAGCAGTCCCGGGACAGGGTACACTGAAGCTTTCTTT	CASSPGTGYTEAFF
TRBV29-1	TRBJ2-5	-	TRBD2	TGCAGCGTTGTGGCGGGGGGGCGGAGTGAGACCCAGTACTTC	CSVVAGGRSETQYF
TRBV5-6	TRBJ2-7	few	-	TGTGCCAGCAGCTTAGACAGCAATGTGGAGTACTTC	CASSLDSNVEYF
TRBV5-1	TRBJ2-1	-	-	TGCGCCAGCAGTGAGGATGAGCCTATCTCCTACAATGAGCAGTTCTTC	CASSEDEPISYNEQFF
TRBV2	TRBJ1-1	-	-	TGTGCCAGCAGTGATGGGCTCTTGGGGGGGGCTGAAGCTTTCTTT	CASSDGLLGGAEAFF
TRBV6-6	TRBJ1-5	-	-	TGTGCCAGCAGTTATAACCAGGGAGGGAGCAATCAGCCCCAGCATTTT	CASSYNQGGSNQPQHF
TRBV7-2	TRBJ1-2	once	TRBD1	TGTGCCAGCAGCACCAGGGGGTCTGGCTACACCTTC	CASSTRGSGYTF
TRBV18	TRBJ2-5	-	TRBD2	TGTGCCAGCTCCCGACTAGCGGAGGAGACCCAGTACTTC	CASSRLAEETQYF
TRBV14	TRBJ1-1	-	-	TGTGCCAGCAGCCAACAACACAGGAACACTGAAGCTTTCTTT	CASSQQHRNTEAFF
TRBV7-6	TRBJ1-6	-	-	TGTGCCAGCAGCTTAAGAGGGCGGAGTAGCTCCTATAATTCACCCCTCCACTTT	CASSLRGRSSSYNSPLHF
TRBV29-1	TRBJ1-2	-	TRBD1	TGCAGCGTTGACATACAGGGGGCTTATGGGGACTACACCTTC	CSVDIQGAYGDYTF
TRBV7-2	TRBJ2-7	-	TRBD1	TGTGCCAGCAGCCTCGGGACAGTCAGCTACGAGCAGTACTTC	CASSLGTVSYEQYF
TRBV6-4	TRBJ1-1	-	-	TGTGCCTCATCGAGGTGGGACTATTCAGTTATGAACACTGAAGCTTTCTTT	CASSRWDYSVMNTEAFF
TRBV3-1/TRBV3-2	TRBJ2-5	few	-	TGTGCCAGCAGCCAAGAGCCGTCGCAGTCCAGGGGAAAGACCCAGTACTTC	CASSQEPSQSRGKTQYF
TRBV19	TRBJ1-2	few	TRBD1	TGTGCCAGTAGTACCCAGGCCCGGACAGGGCATTATGGCTACACCTTC	CASSTQARTGHYGYTF
TRBV6-1	TRBJ1-5	-	-	TGTGCCAGCAGTGATGCAGGAAGACAGCCCCAGCATTTT	CASSDAGRQPQHF
TRBV5-1	TRBJ1-2	-	-	TGCGCCAGCAGTTCCCAGGGAGGGGATGGCTACACCTTC	CASSSQGGDGYTF
TRBV5-6	TRBJ2-1	-	TRBD2	TGTGCCAGCGTCCGGACTAGCGGGGGAGTGGAGCAGTTCTTC	CASVRTSGGVEQFF
TRBV11-2	TRBJ2-2	-	TRBD1	TGTGCCAGCAGCTCACGCACAGGGGGCGCCGGGGAGCTGTTTTTT	CASSSRTGGAGELFF
TRBV5-3	TRBJ2-7	-	-	TGTGCCAGAAGTCGTAGACAAACCCCAAGCTCCTACGAGCAGTACTTC	CARSRRQTPSSYEQYF
TRBV10-3	TRBJ2-1	-	TRBD1	TGTGCCATCAATGCCAACCGGGACAGGGGGCAGTATGAGCAGTTCTTC	CAINANRDRGQYEQFF
TRBV6-4	TRBJ2-3	-	-	TGTGCCAGCAGTGATGACTCAACCACAGATACGCAGTATTTT	CASSDDSTTDTQYF
TRBV5-1	TRBJ2-5	-	-	TGCGCCAGCAGCTTGACAGGGTTAGGGCAAGAGACCCAGTACTTC	CASSLTGLGQETQYF
TRBV10-2	TRBJ2-4	-	-	TGCGCCAGCAGCCCAGGAGGATCCAAAAACATTCAGTACTTC	CASSPGGSKNIQYF
TRBV7-9	TRBJ1-6	few	TRBD1	TGTGCCAGCAGCCCGACGACAGGGAAGTCGGCACCCCTCCACTTT	CASSPTTGKSAPLHF
TRBV27	TRBJ2-5	-	-	TGTGCCAGCAGTAGCCACAGGGAATGGGAGACCCAGTACTTC	CASSSHREWETQYF
TRBV6-2/TRBV6-3	TRBJ2-7	-	TRBD1	TGTGCCAGCAGCCTGCGTGGGACAGGGCGGGACGAGCAGTACTTC	CASSLRGTGRDEQYF
TRBV6-6	TRBJ2-2	-	-	TGTGCCAGCAGTAACTTACAAGCGAACACCGGGGAGCTGTTTTTT	CASSNLQANTGELFF
TRBV7-9	TRBJ1-1	-	-	TGTGCCAGCAGCTTAGTCGGGGTTGAGGCTTTCTTT	CASSLVGVEAFF
TRBV2	TRBJ2-5	-	TRBD2	TGTGCCAGCAGCACACGACTAGCGGGGGATCAAGAGACCCAGTACTTC	CASSTRLAGDQETQYF
TRBV19	TRBJ1-1	-	-	TGTGCCAGTAGTATAGTAGGGGTCACTGAAGCTTTCTTT	CASSIVGVTEAFF
TRBV19	TRBJ2-3	-	TRBD2	TGTGCCAGTAGTCCGAGCGGGGGGGCCTGGGGCACAGATACGCAGTATTTT	CASSPSGGAWGTDTQYF
TRBV6-6	TRBJ1-1	-	-	TGTGCCAGCAGTTACGGGGGCGGCAGGTCCACTGAAGCTTTCTTT	CASSYGGGRSTEAFF
TRBV24-1	TRBJ1-5	few	-	TGTGCCACCAGTGATCCAGGGTCGAGCAATCAGCCCCAGCATTTT	CATSDPGSSNQPQHF
TRBV18	TRBJ2-3	-	-	TGTGCCACCCACGCCCGCGGGGCAGATACGCAGTATTTT	CATHARGADTQYF
TRBV4-3	TRBJ2-3	once	-	TGCGCCAGCAGCAAAGGACAGCGTCTGATTAGCACAGATACGCAGTATTTT	CASSKGQRLISTDTQYF
TRBV2	TRBJ2-1	-	TRBD2	TGTGCCAGCAGTGATGGACTAGTGAATGAGCAGTTCTTC	CASSDGLVNEQFF
TRBV12-3/TRBV12-4	TRBJ1-5	-	-	TGTGCCAGCAGTTGGGAGGGACAGCCCCAGCATTTT	CASSWEGQPQHF
TRBV30	TRBJ1-2	-	-	TGTGCCTGGACTCAGGGCAGGGGCAACTATGGCTACACCTTC	CAWTQGRGNYGYTF